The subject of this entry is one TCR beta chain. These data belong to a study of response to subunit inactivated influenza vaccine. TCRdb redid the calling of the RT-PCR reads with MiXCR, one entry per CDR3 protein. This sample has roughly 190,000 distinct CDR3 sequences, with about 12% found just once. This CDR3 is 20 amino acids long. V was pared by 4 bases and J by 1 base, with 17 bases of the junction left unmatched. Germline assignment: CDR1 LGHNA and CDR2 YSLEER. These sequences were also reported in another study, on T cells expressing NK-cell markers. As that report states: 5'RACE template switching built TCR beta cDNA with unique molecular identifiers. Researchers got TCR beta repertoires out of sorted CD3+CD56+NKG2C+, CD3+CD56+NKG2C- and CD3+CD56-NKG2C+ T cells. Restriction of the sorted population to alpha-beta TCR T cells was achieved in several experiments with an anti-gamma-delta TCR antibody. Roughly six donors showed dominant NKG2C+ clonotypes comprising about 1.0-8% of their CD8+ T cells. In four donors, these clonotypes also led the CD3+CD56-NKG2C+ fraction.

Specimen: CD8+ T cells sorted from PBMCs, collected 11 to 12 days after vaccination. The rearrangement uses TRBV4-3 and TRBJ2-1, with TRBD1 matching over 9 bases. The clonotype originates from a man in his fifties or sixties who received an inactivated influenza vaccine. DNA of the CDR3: TGCGCCAGCAGCCTCGGTACCACAGGGGGCTGGTCCAAGTCCTACAATGAGCAGTTCTTC. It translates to CASSLGTTGGWSKSYNEQFF.